This T cell receptor (beta chain) was profiled in a study of cytomegalovirus exposure and HLA in healthy donors. Overall study context: Most donors, 70% to 85% of a few hundred genotyped, fell in the Caucasian-associated ancestry cluster.

From germline, CDR1 is MNHNS and CDR2 SASEGT. The CDR3 covers 14 residues. V was pared by 2 bases and J by 6 bases, with 13 bases between. PCR employed 60 Vbeta and 13 Jbeta primers. Method: immunoSEQ multiplex PCR; TCRdb's copy keeps in-frame clones and lacks some. The sample lists 85,000 to 100,000 clones, about three quarters occurring once. This clone appeared once. The sequencing input was PBMCs. This chain links TRBV6-1 with TRBJ1-1; no reliable D call. This receptor was identified in a human donor in good health. The CDR3 region has the DNA TGTGCCAGCAGTGAAACCTCAAACCGGGCTGAAGCTTTCTTT. Encoded protein: CASSETSNRAEAFF.